This T cell receptor beta chain was sequenced in a study of regulatory T cells in long-lasting Graves disease. Study results and limitations: Relative to newly diagnosed Graves' patients, persistent ones had lower TCR diversity. Persistent disease preferred TRBV28, TRBJ1-2 and TRBJ2-5. It was peripheral blood alone, not thyroid tissue, that was studied. Sample size was small, which may have lowered accuracy.

Trimming took off 2 bases at V and 0 bases at J, with 11 bases between the two ends. This CDR3 spans 15 amino acids. Germline-derived CDR1 and CDR2 are MDHEN and SYDVKM. Building of the TCR beta libraries involved iRepertoire HTBI primers and Arm-PCR of CDR3 regions. In TCRdb, the multiplex PCR reads were re-called with MiXCR into one record per CDR3 protein. The top ten clones hold about 40% of a sample with 650,000 to 850,000 distinct CDR3 sequences, around 30% of them seen once. This clonotype has a count of ten or more. Its target is unknown. As to time point: persistent/refractory GD, antithyroid drugs over 5 years with positive TRAb. After RNA was extracted from PBMCs, the TCR library was made from it.

This sequence originates from a female donor with Graves disease. Specimen: peripheral blood mononuclear cells (PBMCs), collected when the disease was refractory, from a patient treated with antithyroid drugs. This sequence joins TRBV28 and TRBJ2-7; D is uncertain. CDR3 DNA: TGTGCCAGCAGTTTAGCGGCCCAGGCCTCCTACGAGCAGTACTTC. Encoded protein: CASSLAAQASYEQYF.